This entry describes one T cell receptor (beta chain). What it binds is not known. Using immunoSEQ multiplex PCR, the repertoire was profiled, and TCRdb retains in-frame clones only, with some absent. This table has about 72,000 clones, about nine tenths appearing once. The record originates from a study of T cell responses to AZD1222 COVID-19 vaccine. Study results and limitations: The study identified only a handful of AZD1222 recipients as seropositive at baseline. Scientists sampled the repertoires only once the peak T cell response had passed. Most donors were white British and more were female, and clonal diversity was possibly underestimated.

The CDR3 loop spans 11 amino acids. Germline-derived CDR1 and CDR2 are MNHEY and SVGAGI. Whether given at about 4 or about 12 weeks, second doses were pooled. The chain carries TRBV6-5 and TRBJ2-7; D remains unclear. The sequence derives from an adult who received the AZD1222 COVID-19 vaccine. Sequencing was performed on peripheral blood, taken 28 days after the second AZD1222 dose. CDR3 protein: CATGRTYEQYF. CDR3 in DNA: TGTGCAACCGGACGGACCTACGAGCAGTACTTC.